This T cell receptor (beta chain) stems from a study of prognosis after radiotherapy for stage I lung cancer. Study as a whole: Considered medically inoperable were all of the patients with non-small cell lung cancer. Tumor types were squamous cell carcinoma in roughly 7 patients, adenocarcinoma in around 13. Subsequent to radiotherapy, distant metastatic disease emerged in several patients (median approximately seven months), whereas more than 12 exhibited no significant progression.

Two-round multiplex PCR amplified TCR beta CDR3 from genomic DNA. Round one of PCR was performed, and it used primers specific to each TRBV and TRBJ gene. There were universal primers used in the second PCR round. TCRdb re-called the multiplex PCR reads with MiXCR, one entry per CDR3 protein. The table shows under 20,000 distinct CDR3 sequences, with roughly 55% occurring only once. A word on this clonotype: The junction departs from germline at one end; a sequencing error may be responsible.

The CDR3 loop spans 13 amino acids. This sequence originates from a donor aged 50 or older with non-small cell lung cancer. The J gene is TRBJ2-7, the V gene TRBV12-3 or TRBV12-4; D remains ambiguous. The sequencing here drew on PBMCs, taken before or after stereotactic body radiation therapy (not recorded which). For the CDR3, the DNA is TGTGCCAGCAGTTTCGGCGTAAGAGTCAGTAAGCACTTC. Amino acids: CASSFGVRVSKHF.